This T cell receptor (beta chain) came from a study of CD8 T cells in ankylosing spondylitis. Study-level points and caveats: Seemingly characteristic of ankylosing spondylitis blood was a TCR beta motif consisting of about 8 highly homologous variants. Disease-linked clones, CD8+, were relatively rare in peripheral blood. Several of the motif variants were reported before in synovial fluid and blood from reactive arthritis.

Germline assignment: CDR1 MNHEY and CDR2 SMNVEV (reference sequence). The V gene end was trimmed by 5 bases and the J gene end by 3 bases; junction bases not matched to a gene: 12. The CDR3 covers 16 residues. In TCRdb, the 5' RACE reads were re-called with MiXCR into one record per CDR3 protein. The sample carries around 480,000 distinct CDR3 sequences, 17% recorded once. Note on this clonotype: Its antigen is unidentified.

The chain uses TRBV27 and TRBJ1-2; 7 nucleotides agree with TRBD1. Sequencing input: blood, either unsorted or a sorted T cell fraction (not recorded which). The TCR comes from a male donor with ankylosing spondylitis. The chain's CDR3 is CASSPRNRGLDYGYTF. The CDR3 bases are TGTGCCAGCAGTCCTAGAAACAGGGGATTAGACTATGGCTACACCTTC.